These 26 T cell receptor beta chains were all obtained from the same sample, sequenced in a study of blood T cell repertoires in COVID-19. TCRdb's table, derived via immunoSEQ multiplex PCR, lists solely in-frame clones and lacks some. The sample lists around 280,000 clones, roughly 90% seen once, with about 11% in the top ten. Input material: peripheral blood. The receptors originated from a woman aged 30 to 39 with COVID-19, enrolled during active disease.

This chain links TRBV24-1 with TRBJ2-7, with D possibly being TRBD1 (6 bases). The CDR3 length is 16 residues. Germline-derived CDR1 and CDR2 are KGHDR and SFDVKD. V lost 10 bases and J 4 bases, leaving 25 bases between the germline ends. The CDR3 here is CATAGVLQGTGYEQYF. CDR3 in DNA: TGTGCCACTGCTGGGGTCTTACAGGGTACTGGGTACGAGCAGTACTTC.

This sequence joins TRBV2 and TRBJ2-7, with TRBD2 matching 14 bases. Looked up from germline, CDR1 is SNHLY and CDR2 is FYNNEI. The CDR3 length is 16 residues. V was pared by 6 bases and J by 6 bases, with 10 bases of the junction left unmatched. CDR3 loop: CASSAGTSGSRGEQYF. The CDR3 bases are TGTGCCAGCAGCGCCGGGACTAGCGGGAGTCGGGGCGAGCAGTACTTC.

In nucleotides, the CDR3 is TGCAGCGTTGAATTAGGACAGGGTCCCGGGGAGCAGTTCTTC. Its protein product is CSVELGQGPGEQFF. V and J are TRBV29-1 and TRBJ2-1; 8 bases are shared with TRBD1. CDR1 is SQVTM, CDR2 ANQGSEA, per germline. Trimming cost V 2 bases and J 10 bases; bases outside gene matches: 10. The CDR3 runs to 14 residues.

The CDR3 bases are TGTGCCAGCAGCTTGGTAGCAGGGGCCTCCTCCTACGAGCAGTACTTC. This encodes CASSLVAGASSYEQYF. V gene TRBV5-4 combines with J gene TRBJ2-7; a weak D match, TRBD1 (6 bases). The CDR3 runs 16 residues. The V end lost 0 bases, the J end lost 0 bases, and 13 bases lay between the germline ends. Germline CDR1 is SGHNT and CDR2 is YYREEE (reference sequence).

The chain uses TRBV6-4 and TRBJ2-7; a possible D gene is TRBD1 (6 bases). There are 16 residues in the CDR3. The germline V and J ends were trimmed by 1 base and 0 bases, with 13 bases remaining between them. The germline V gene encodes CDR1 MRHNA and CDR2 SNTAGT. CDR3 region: CASSDCWDTDSYEQYF. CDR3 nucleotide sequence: TGTGCCAGCAGTGACTGCTGGGACACTGACTCCTACGAGCAGTACTTC.

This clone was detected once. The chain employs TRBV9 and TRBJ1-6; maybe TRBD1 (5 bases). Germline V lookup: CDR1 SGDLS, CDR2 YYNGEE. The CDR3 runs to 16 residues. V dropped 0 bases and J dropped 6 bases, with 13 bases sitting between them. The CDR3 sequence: CASSVVGQGSNSPLHF. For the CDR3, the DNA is TGTGCCAGCAGCGTAGTAGGGCAGGGAAGTAATTCACCCCTCCACTTT.

CDR3 in DNA: TGTGCCAGTAGCCGTTTGGGACAGGGGACAGATACGCAGTATTTT. Translating gives CASSRLGQGTDTQYF. V is TRBV19 and J is TRBJ2-3, with 10 bases fitting TRBD1. The CDR3 has 15 residues. The V gene's germline CDR1 is LNHDA and CDR2 SQIVND (reference sequence). Unmatched junction bases numbered 6, after V lost 6 bases and J lost 3 bases.

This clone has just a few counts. CDR3 region: CASRNRERFDQPQHF. As DNA, the CDR3 is TGTGCCAGCAGGAACAGGGAACGATTCGATCAGCCCCAGCATTTT. The V and J genes are TRBV6-5 and TRBJ1-5; D might be TRBD1 (6 bases). CDR3 size: 15 residues. V lost 6 bases and J 5 bases, leaving 17 bases between the germline ends. Germline assignment: CDR1 MNHEY and CDR2 SVGAGI.

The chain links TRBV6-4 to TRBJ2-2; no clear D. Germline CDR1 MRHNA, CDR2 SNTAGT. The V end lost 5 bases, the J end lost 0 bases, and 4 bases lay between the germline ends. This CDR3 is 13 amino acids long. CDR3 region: CASSPANTGELFF. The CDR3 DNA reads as TGTGCCAGCAGTCCAGCGAACACCGGGGAGCTGTTTTTT.

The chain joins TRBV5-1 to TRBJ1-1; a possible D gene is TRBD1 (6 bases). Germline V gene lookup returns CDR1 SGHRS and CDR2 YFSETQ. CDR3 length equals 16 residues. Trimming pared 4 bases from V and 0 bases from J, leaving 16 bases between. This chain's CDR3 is CASSRGAGRVNTEAFF. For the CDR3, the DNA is TGCGCCAGCAGCCGGGGGGCTGGCAGGGTGAACACTGAAGCTTTCTTT.

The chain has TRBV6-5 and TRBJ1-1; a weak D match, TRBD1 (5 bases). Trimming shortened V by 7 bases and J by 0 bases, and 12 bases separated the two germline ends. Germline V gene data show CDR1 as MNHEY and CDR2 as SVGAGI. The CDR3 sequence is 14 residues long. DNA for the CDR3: TGTGCCAGCACCCCGCAGGGTATGAACACTGAAGCTTTCTTT. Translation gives CASTPQGMNTEAFF.

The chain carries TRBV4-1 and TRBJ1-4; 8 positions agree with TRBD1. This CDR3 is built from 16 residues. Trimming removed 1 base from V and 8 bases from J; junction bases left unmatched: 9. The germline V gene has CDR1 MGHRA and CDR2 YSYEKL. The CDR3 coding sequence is TGCGCCAGCAGCCAAGCAGGTGGGACAGGAGCCGAAAAACTGTTTTTT. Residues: CASSQAGGTGAEKLFF.

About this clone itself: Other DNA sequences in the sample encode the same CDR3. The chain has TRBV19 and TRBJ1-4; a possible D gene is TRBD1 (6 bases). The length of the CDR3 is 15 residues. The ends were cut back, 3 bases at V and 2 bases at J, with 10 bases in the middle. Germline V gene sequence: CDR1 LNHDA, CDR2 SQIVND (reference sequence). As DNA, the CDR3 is TGTGCCAGTAGTATCGGGGGGGCCACTAATGAAAAACTGTTTTTT. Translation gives CASSIGGATNEKLFF. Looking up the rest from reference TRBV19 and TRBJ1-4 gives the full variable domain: DGGITQSPKYLFRKEGQNVTLSCEQNLNHDAMYWYRQDPGQGLRLIYYSQIVNDFQKGDIAEGYSVSREKKESFPLTVTSAQKNPTAFYLCASSIGGATNEKLFFGSGTQLSVL.

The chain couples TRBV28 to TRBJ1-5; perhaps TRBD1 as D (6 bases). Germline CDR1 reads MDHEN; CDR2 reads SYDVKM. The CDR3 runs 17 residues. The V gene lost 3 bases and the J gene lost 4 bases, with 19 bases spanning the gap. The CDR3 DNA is TGTGCCAGCAGTTTGGCCCGGGACACTTGGACTAATCAGCCCCAGCATTTT. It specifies CASSLARDTWTNQPQHF.

The CDR3: CASSRGAYEQYF. CDR3 sequence (DNA): TGTGCCAGCAGCCGGGGGGCCTACGAGCAGTACTTC. This rearrangement joins TRBV6-5 to TRBJ2-7, with TRBD2 matching 7 bases. Looked up from germline, CDR1 is MNHEY and CDR2 is SVGAGI. This CDR3 is built from 12 residues. The ends lost 6 bases at V and 2 bases at J; junction bases unmatched: 1.

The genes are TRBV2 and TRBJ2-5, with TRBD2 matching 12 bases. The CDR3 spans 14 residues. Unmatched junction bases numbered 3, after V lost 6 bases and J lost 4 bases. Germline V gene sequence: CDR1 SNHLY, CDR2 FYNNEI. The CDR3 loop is CASSGTSGLETQYF. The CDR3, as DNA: TGTGCCAGCAGCGGGACTAGCGGGCTAGAGACCCAGTACTTC. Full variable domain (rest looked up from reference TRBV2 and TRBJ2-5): EPEVTQTPSHQVTQMGQEVILRCVPISNHLYFYWYRQILGQKVEFLVSFYNNEISEKSEIFDDQFSVERPDGSNFTLKIRSTKLEDSAMYFCASSGTSGLETQYFGPGTRLLVL.

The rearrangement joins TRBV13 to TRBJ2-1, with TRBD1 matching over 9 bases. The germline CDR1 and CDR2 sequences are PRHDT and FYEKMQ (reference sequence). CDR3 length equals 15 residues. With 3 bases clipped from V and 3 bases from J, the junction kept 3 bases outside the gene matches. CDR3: CASSLDRGNYNEQFF. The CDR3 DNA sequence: TGTGCCAGCAGCTTGGACAGGGGAAACTACAATGAGCAGTTCTTC.

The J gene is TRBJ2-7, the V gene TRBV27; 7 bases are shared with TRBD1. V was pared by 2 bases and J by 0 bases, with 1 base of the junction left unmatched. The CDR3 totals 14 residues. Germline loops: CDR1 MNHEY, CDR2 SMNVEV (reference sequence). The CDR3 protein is CASSLGTASYEQYF. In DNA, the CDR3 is TGTGCCAGCAGTTTAGGGACAGCCTCCTACGAGCAGTACTTC.

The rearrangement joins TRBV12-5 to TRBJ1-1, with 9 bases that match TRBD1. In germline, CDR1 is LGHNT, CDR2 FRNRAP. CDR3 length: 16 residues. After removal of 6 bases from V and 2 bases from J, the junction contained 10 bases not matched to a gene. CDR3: CASGPLTGGYNTEAFF. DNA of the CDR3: TGTGCTAGTGGCCCCCTCACAGGGGGCTACAACACTGAAGCTTTCTTT.

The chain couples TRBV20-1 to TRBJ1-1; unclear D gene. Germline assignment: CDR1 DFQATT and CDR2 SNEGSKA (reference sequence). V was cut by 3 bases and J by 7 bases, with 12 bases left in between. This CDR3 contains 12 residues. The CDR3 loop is CSASNSRVEAFF. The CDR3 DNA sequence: TGCAGTGCTAGTAATTCACGGGTTGAAGCTTTCTTT.

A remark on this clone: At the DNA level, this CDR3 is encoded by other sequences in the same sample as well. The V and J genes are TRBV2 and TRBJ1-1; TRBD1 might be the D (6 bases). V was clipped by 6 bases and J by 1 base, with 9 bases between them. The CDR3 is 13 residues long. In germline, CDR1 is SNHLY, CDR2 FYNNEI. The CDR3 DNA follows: TGTGCCAGCAGCGAACAGGGGAACACTGAAGCTTTCTTT. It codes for CASSEQGNTEAFF.

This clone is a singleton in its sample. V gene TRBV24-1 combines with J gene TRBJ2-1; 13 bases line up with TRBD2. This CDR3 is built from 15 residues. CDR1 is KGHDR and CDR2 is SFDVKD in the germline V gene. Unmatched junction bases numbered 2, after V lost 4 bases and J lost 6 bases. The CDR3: CATSDRTSGSNEQFF. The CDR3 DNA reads TGTGCCACCAGTGACAGGACTAGCGGGAGCAATGAGCAGTTCTTC.

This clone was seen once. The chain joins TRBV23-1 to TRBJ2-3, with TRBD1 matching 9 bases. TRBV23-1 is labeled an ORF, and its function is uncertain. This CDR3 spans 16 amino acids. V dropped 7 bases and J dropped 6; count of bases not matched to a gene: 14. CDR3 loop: CASTSTGTGSMDTQYF. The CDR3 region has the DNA TGCGCCAGCACCAGCACTGGGACAGGGTCAATGGATACGCAGTATTTT.

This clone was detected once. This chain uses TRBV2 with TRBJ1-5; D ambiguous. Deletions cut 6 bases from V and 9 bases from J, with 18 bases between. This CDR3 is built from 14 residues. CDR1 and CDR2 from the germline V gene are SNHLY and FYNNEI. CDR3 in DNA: TGTGCCAGCAGGGAACCTCAGGTGGCTGGGCCCCAGCATTTT. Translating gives CASREPQVAGPQHF. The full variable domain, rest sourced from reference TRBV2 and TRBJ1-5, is EPEVTQTPSHQVTQMGQEVILRCVPISNHLYFYWYRQILGQKVEFLVSFYNNEISEKSEIFDDQFSVERPDGSNFTLKIRSTKLEDSAMYFCASREPQVAGPQHFGDGTRLSIL.

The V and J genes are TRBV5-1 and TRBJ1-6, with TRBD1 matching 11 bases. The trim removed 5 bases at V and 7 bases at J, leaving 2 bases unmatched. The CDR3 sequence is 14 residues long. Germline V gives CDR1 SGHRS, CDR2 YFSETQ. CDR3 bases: TGCGCCAGCAGTGGGACAGGGGGGAATTCACCCCTCCACTTT. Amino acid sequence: CASSGTGGNSPLHF.

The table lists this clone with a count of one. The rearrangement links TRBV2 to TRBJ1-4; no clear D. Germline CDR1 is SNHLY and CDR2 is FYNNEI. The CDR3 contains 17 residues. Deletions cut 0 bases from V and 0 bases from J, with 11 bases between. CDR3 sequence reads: CASSEALRGPTNEKLFF. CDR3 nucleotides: TGTGCCAGCAGTGAAGCGCTTCGTGGGCCAACTAATGAAAAACTGTTTTTT.